This note documents a single T cell receptor (beta chain) sequence. Assay used: immunoSEQ multiplex PCR; TCRdb lists only in-frame clones, some missing. The table has about 420,000 clones, 80% to 90% seen once. The CDR3 loop spans 14 amino acids. Germline V gene data show CDR1 as SNHLY and CDR2 as FYNNEI. J gave up 0 bases and V 7 bases, and 3 bases lay outside the gene matches. This specimen belongs to a study of blood T cell repertoires in COVID-19. Across the study: Samples came from the United States, Italy and Spain, spanning acute and convalescent COVID-19.

The chain employs TRBV2 and TRBJ1-3; 7 positions match TRBD1. Source material: peripheral blood. The receptor comes from a man aged 18 to 30 with COVID-19, enrolled during active disease. CDR3 in DNA: TGTGCCAGCATAGGGGACAGCTCTGGAAACACCATATATTTT. Translating gives CASIGDSSGNTIYF.